These 17 T cell receptor beta chains originate from one sample sequenced in a study of cytomegalovirus exposure and HLA in healthy donors. A multiplex PCR was run with 60 Vbeta primers and 13 Jbeta primers. Sequencing used immunoSEQ multiplex PCR; TCRdb keeps in-frame clones, though not all of them. The sample holds 100,000 or so clones, around 60% seen once. What was sequenced was PBMCs. Source of these receptors: a human donor in good health.

This clone was detected only a few times. The chain couples TRBV18 to TRBJ2-3, with D possibly TRBD2 on 5 matching bases. Germline V gene sequence: CDR1 KGHSH, CDR2 LQKENI. The length of the CDR3 is 15 residues. The ends were cut back, 4 bases at V and 2 bases at J, with 13 bases in the middle. The CDR3 nucleotides are TGTGCCAGCTCACTAACTAGAGGTTTCACAGATACGCAGTATTTT. It translates to CASSLTRGFTDTQYF.

The CDR3 protein is CASSLGLGDNSYEQYF. The CDR3 DNA is TGTGCCAGCAGCCTAGGTCTTGGGGACAACTCCTACGAGCAGTACTTC. The V and J genes are TRBV27 and TRBJ2-7; weak D call: TRBD1 (6 bases). Between the trimmed V and J ends, which lost 6 bases and 0 bases, there was a span of 18 bases. The CDR3 is 16 amino acids. Per germline, CDR1 MNHEY and CDR2 SMNVEV (reference sequence).

The chain is built from TRBV5-8 and TRBJ2-3; the match to TRBD2 covers 9 bases. The CDR3 has 19 amino acids. J gave up 3 bases and V 0 bases, and 14 bases lay outside the gene matches. The germline V gene has CDR1 SGHTS and CDR2 YDEGEE. CDR3 sequence: CASSLVIWASGKKTDTQYF. The CDR3 bases are TGTGCCAGCAGCTTGGTTATATGGGCTAGCGGGAAGAAAACAGATACGCAGTATTTT.

The chain combines TRBV5-5 with TRBJ1-1, with 10 bases that match TRBD1. The germline V gene encodes CDR1 SGHKS and CDR2 YYEKEE (reference sequence). The trim removed 4 bases at V and 10 bases at J, leaving 13 bases unmatched. CDR3 length: 15 amino acids. In DNA form, the CDR3 reads TGTGCCAGCAGCCAGACAGGGGGCCAAATACGGGCAGCTTTCTTT. Amino acids: CASSQTGGQIRAAFF.

The chain recombines TRBV27 with TRBJ1-5; no definite D call. Between the trimmed V and J ends, which lost 5 bases and 2 bases, there was a span of 13 bases. Germline loops: CDR1 MNHEY, CDR2 SMNVEV (reference sequence). This CDR3 contains 15 residues. The CDR3 bases are TGTGCCAGCAGTACGGGTCCATGGGGCAATCAGCCCCAGCATTTT. This translates into CASSTGPWGNQPQHF.

This chain uses TRBV7-3 with TRBJ2-5; D may be TRBD2 (6 bases). Germline V gene sequence: CDR1 SGHTA, CDR2 FQGTGA. Trimming took 5 bases from V and 12 from J, leaving 19 bases between them. This CDR3 contains 13 residues. CDR3 residues: CASSRGFGDSKYF. The CDR3 nucleotides are TGTGCCAGCAGCCGGGGGTTCGGAGACTCCAAGTACTTC.

The chain uses TRBV27 and TRBJ1-4, with 8 positions matching TRBD1. The V and J ends lost 8 bases and 10 bases, in that order; junction bases with no gene match: 6. The CDR3 length is 12 residues. Germline V lookup: CDR1 MNHEY, CDR2 SMNVEV (reference sequence). This CDR3 reads CASGTGVGKLFF. The DNA for the CDR3 is TGTGCCAGCGGGACAGGTGTTGGAAAACTGTTTTTT. The whole variable domain, filled in from reference TRBV27 and TRBJ1-4, reads EAQVTQNPRYLITVTGKKLTVTCSQNMNHEYMSWYRQDPGLGLRQIYYSMNVEVTDKGDVPEGYKVSRKEKRNFPLILESPSPNQTSLYFCASGTGVGKLFFGSGTQLSVL.

The chain couples TRBV18 to TRBJ2-3, with a possible D match to TRBD2 (5 bases). The germline V gene encodes CDR1 KGHSH and CDR2 LQKENI. Deletions cut 3 bases from V and 2 bases from J, with 18 bases between. The CDR3 is made up of 17 amino acids. CDR3 in amino acids: CASSPVPGVYYTDTQYF. CDR3 DNA sequence: TGTGCCAGCTCACCCGTTCCCGGGGTTTACTACACAGATACGCAGTATTTT.

The chain recombines TRBV4-1 with TRBJ2-3; 13 bases map to TRBD2. Germline values: CDR1 MGHRA, CDR2 YSYEKL. V was clipped by 3 bases and J by 6 bases; unmatched bases: 21. CDR3 length equals 21 residues. The CDR3 sequence: CASSQRTGGPRTSGSGDTQYF. CDR3 in DNA: TGCGCCAGCAGCCAGAGGACAGGGGGACCACGGACTAGCGGGAGTGGGGATACGCAGTATTTT.

This clone has more than one count but fewer than ten. The genes are TRBV10-3 and TRBJ2-1, with 9 nucleotides matching TRBD1. The CDR3 spans 11 residues. From germline, CDR1 is ENHRY and CDR2 SYGVKD. Trimming cost V 9 bases and J 8 bases; bases outside gene matches: 2. The CDR3 nucleotides read TGTGCCATAAGACAGGGGGATGAGCAGTTCTTC. It encodes CAIRQGDEQFF.

The genes are TRBV7-9 and TRBJ2-5; TRBD1 matches at 7 bases. The tail of the sequence fits TRBJ2-7 better, so the J call may be wrong. Germline CDR1 is SEHNR and CDR2 is FQNEAQ (reference sequence). The CDR3 totals 14 residues. In DNA form, the CDR3 reads TGTGCCAGCAGCTCACCGGGACAGAACTACGAGCAGTACTTC. This translates into CASSSPGQNYEQYF.

The chain has TRBV25-1 and TRBJ1-1; unclear D gene. The V and J ends lost 1 base and 11 bases respectively, with 14 bases between them. Germline CDR1 MGHDK, CDR2 SYGVNS. This CDR3 has 13 amino acids. CDR3 bases: TGTGCCAGCAGTGAATTTACGACTGGGTTGGCTTTCTTT. This encodes CASSEFTTGLAFF. Based on the CDR3 plus reference TRBV25-1 and TRBJ1-1, the full variable domain is EADIYQTPRYLVIGTGKKITLECSQTMGHDKMYWYQQDPGMELHLIHYSYGVNSTEKGDLSSESTVSRIRTEHFPLTLESARPSHTSQYLCASSEFTTGLAFFGQGTRLTVV.

The V call is TRBV6-6, the J call TRBJ2-5; tentatively, D is TRBD2 (6 bases). CDR1 is MNHNY, CDR2 SVGAGI, per germline (reference sequence). Trimming removed 6 bases from V and 5 bases from J, with 19 bases in between. This CDR3 has 15 residues. CDR3: CASSELATSYETQYF. The DNA of the CDR3 is TGTGCCAGCAGCGAGCTAGCGACTAGTTACGAGACCCAGTACTTC.

J is TRBJ2-7 and V is TRBV7-8; possibly TRBD1 for D (6 bases). Deletions cut 1 base from V and 7 bases from J, with 14 bases between. The CDR3 sequence is 14 residues long. Per the germline V gene, CDR1 is SGHVS and CDR2 is FQNEAQ. CDR3 in DNA: TGTGCCAGCAGCTTAGTTCAGGGGCAACATGAGCAGTACTTC. Translation gives CASSLVQGQHEQYF.

The chain employs TRBV15 and TRBJ2-7, with D perhaps TRBD2 (6 bases). V gave up 5 bases and J gave up 3 bases, with 11 bases separating them. Looked up from germline, CDR1 is LNHNV and CDR2 is YYDKDF (reference sequence). This CDR3 has 13 amino acids. The CDR3 bases are TGTGCCACCAGCGGCTTTAGCGGCTACGAGCAGTACTTC. Translated: CATSGFSGYEQYF.

This clone turned up a few times. The rearrangement joins TRBV7-9 to TRBJ1-1, with 8 bases that match TRBD1. Per the germline V gene, CDR1 is SEHNR and CDR2 is FQNEAQ (reference sequence). The CDR3 consists of 15 residues. With 5 bases clipped from V and 2 bases from J, the junction kept 7 bases outside the gene matches. CDR3: CASSPGQGRNTEAFF. For the CDR3, the DNA is TGTGCCAGCAGCCCCGGACAGGGCAGAAACACTGAAGCTTTCTTT.

CDR3 nucleotide sequence: TGTGCCAGCAGCCCAACCCTAGCGGGAGGCCATAGTGAGCAGTTCTTC. Its translation: CASSPTLAGGHSEQFF. The J gene is TRBJ2-1, the V gene TRBV7-9; TRBD2 aligns across 11 bases. V shed 5 bases and J 9 bases; nucleotides not matched to a gene: 12. CDR3 length equals 16 residues. Per the germline V gene, CDR1 is SEHNR and CDR2 is FQNEAQ (reference sequence).